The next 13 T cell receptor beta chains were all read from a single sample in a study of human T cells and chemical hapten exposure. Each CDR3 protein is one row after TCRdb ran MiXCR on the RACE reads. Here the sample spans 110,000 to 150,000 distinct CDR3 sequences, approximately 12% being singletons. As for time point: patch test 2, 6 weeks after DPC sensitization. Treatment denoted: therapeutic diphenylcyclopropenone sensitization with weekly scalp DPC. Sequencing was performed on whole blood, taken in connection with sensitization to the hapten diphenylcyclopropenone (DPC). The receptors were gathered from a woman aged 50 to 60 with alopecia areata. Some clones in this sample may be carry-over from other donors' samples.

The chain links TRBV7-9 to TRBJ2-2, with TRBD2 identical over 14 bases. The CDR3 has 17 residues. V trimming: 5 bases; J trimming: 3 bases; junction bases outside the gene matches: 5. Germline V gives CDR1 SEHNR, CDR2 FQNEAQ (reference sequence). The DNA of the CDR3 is TGTGCCAGCAGCCTCCGACTAGCGGGAGGGCACACCGGGGAGCTGTTTTTT. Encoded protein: CASSLRLAGGHTGELFF.

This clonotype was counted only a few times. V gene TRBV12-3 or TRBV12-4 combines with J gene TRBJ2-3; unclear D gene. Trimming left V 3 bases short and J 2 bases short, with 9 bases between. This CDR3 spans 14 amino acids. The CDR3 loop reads CASSLKLNTDTQYF. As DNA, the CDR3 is TGTGCCAGCAGTTTGAAACTGAACACAGATACGCAGTATTTT.

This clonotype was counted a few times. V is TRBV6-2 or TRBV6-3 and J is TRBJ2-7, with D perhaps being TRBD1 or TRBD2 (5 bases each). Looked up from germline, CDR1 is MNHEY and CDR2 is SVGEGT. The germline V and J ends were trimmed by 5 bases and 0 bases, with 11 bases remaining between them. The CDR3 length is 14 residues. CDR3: CASSRLGVSYEQYF. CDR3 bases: TGTGCCAGCAGTCGTCTGGGGGTCTCCTACGAGCAGTACTTC.

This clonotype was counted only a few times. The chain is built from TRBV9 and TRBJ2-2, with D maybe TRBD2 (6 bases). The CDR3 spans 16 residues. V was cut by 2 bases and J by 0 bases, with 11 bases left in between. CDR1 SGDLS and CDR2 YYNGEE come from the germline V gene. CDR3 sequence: CASSVRLVTNTGELFF. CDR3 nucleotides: TGTGCCAGCAGCGTGAGACTAGTGACGAACACCGGGGAGCTGTTTTTT.

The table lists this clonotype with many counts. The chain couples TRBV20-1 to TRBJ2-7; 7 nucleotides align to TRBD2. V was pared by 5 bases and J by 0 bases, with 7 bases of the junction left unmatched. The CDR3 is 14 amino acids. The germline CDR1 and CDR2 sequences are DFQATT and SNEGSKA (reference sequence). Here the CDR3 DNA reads TGCAGTGCTCGTCAGCGGGGAAGCTCCTACGAGCAGTACTTC. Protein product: CSARQRGSSYEQYF.

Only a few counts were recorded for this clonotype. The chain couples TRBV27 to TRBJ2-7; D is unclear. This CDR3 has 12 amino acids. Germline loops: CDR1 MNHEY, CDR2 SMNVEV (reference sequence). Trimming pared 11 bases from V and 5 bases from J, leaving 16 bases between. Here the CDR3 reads CAPKAQYHEQYF. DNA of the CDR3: TGTGCCCCCAAGGCCCAGTACCACGAGCAGTACTTC.

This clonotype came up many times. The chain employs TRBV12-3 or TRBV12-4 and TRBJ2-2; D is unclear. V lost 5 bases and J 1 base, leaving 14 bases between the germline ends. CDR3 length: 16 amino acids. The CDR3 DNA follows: TGTGCCAGCAGTATCACTGGTCCGGGGAACACCGGGGAGCTGTTTTTT. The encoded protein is CASSITGPGNTGELFF.

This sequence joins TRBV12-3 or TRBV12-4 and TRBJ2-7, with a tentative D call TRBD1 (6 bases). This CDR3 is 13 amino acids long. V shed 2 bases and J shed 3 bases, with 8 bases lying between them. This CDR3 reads CASSLQQGYEQYF. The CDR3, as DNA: TGTGCCAGCAGTTTACAACAGGGCTACGAGCAGTACTTC.

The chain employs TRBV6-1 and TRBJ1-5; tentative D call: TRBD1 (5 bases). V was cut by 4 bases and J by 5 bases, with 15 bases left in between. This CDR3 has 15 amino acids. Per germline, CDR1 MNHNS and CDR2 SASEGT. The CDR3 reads CASSGGTARDQPQHF. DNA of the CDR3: TGTGCCAGCAGTGGCGGGACGGCCCGAGATCAGCCCCAGCATTTT.

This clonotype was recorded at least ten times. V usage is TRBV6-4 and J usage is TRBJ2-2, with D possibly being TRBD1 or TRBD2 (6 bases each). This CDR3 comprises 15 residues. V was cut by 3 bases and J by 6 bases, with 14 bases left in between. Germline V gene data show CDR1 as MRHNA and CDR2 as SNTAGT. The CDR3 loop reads CASSDVGGGSGELFF. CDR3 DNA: TGTGCCAGCAGTGATGTCGGAGGGGGGTCCGGGGAGCTGTTTTTT.

CDR3 in amino acids: CSARGQKGITYNEQFF. CDR3 DNA: TGCAGTGCTAGAGGTCAGAAGGGGATCACCTACAATGAGCAGTTCTTC. The J gene is TRBJ2-1, the V gene TRBV20-1; a weak D match, TRBD1 (5 bases). The CDR3 totals 16 residues. Germline-derived CDR1 and CDR2 are DFQATT and SNEGSKA (reference sequence). Trimming removed 1 base at V and 2 bases at J, with 15 bases between.

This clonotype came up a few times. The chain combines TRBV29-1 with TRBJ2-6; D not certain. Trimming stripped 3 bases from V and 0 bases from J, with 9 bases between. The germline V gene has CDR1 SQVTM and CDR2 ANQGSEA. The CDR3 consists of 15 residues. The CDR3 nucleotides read TGCAGCGTTGAGAGGTCAAACTCTGGGGCCAACGTCCTGACTTTC. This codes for CSVERSNSGANVLTF.

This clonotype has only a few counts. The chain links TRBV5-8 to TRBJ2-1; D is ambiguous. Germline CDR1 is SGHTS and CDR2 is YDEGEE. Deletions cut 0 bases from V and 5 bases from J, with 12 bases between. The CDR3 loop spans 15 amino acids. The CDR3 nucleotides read TGTGCCAGCAGCTTGGCGGTCCTACCGAACAATGAGCAGTTCTTC. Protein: CASSLAVLPNNEQFF.